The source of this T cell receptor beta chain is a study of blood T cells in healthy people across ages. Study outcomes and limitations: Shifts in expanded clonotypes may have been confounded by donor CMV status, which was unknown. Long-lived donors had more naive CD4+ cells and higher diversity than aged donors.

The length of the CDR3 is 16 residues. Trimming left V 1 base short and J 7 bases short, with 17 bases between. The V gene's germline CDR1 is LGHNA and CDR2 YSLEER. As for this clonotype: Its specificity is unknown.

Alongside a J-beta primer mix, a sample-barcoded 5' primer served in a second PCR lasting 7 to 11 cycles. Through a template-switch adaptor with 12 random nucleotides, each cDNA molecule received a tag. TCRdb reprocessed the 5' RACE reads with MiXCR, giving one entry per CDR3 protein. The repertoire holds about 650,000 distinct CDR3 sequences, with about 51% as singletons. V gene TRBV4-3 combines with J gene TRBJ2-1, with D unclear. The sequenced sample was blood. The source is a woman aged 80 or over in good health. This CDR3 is CASSQGGLGSRNEQFF. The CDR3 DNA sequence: TGCGCCAGCAGCCAAGGTGGGCTGGGGTCCCGAAATGAGCAGTTCTTC.